A single sample gave rise to the 20 T cell receptor beta chains below, sequenced in a study of T cell changes during pregnancy in multiple sclerosis. Assay: immunoSEQ multiplex PCR; the TCRdb copy retains only in-frame clones and omits some. The sample lists approximately 94,000 clones; about 92% were seen once. This specimen consisted of peripheral blood, obtained after pregnancy. These TCRs come from a female donor with multiple sclerosis, enrolled in a pregnancy study.

This clone was seen only a few times. J is TRBJ1-6 and V is TRBV27, with 7 bases matching TRBD1. The germline V gene encodes CDR1 MNHEY and CDR2 SMNVEV (reference sequence). The CDR3 runs to 13 residues. V lost 4 bases, J lost 8 bases, and 2 bases stayed unmatched. This chain's CDR3 is CASSSQGHSPLHF. The CDR3 nucleotides read TGTGCCAGCAGTTCACAGGGGCATTCACCCCTCCACTTT.

The chain has TRBV15 and TRBJ2-7; TRBD2 agrees at 7 bases. CDR1 and CDR2 from the germline V gene are LNHNV and YYDKDF (reference sequence). The trim removed 1 base at V and 0 bases at J, leaving 9 bases unmatched. This CDR3 has 17 amino acids. The DNA for the CDR3 is TGTGCCACCAGCAGAGTGTGGGGGGGAGCTGTCTCCTACGAGCAGTACTTC. Encoded protein: CATSRVWGGAVSYEQYF.

This clone came up once. The V and J genes are TRBV4-2 and TRBJ1-1, with D tentatively TRBD1 (6 bases). From germline, CDR1 is LGHNA and CDR2 YNFKEQ. Trimming shortened V by 4 bases and J by 0 bases, and 12 bases separated the two germline ends. This CDR3 has 15 residues. CDR3 protein: CASSPRGGLNTEAFF. In DNA form, the CDR3 reads TGTGCCAGCAGCCCCCGAGGGGGACTGAACACTGAAGCTTTCTTT.

The chain recombines TRBV28 with TRBJ1-2; the D gene is possibly TRBD1 (6 bases). The CDR3 covers 12 residues. Trimming took 6 bases from V and 5 from J, leaving 10 bases between them. Germline lookup yields CDR1 MDHEN and CDR2 SYDVKM. CDR3 sequence reads: CASSRTGYGYTF. In DNA, the CDR3 is TGTGCCAGCAGCCGAACAGGGTATGGCTACACCTTC.

The chain joins TRBV7-9 to TRBJ2-5, with 7 bases fitting TRBD1. The germline CDR1 and CDR2 sequences are SEHNR and FQNEAQ (reference sequence). This CDR3 comprises 14 residues. Unmatched junction bases numbered 7, after V lost 5 bases and J lost 4 bases. CDR3 nucleotides: TGTGCCAGCAGCATAACCACAGGGGCAGAGACCCAGTACTTC. Its protein is CASSITTGAETQYF.

The rearrangement joins TRBV27 to TRBJ1-6, with TRBD1 as a possible D gene (5 bases). This CDR3 comprises 16 residues. Trimming took off 1 base at V and 8 bases at J, with 15 bases between the two ends. Germline assignment: CDR1 MNHEY and CDR2 SMNVEV (reference sequence). CDR3 loop: CASSLLRAGSDSPLHF. The CDR3 DNA reads as TGTGCCAGCAGTTTATTGCGAGCAGGGTCGGATTCACCCCTCCACTTT.

The rearrangement uses TRBV6-4 and TRBJ2-1, with 10 bases that match TRBD2. The CDR3 consists of 14 residues. V shed 3 bases and J 7 bases; nucleotides not matched to a gene: 3. CDR1 is MRHNA, CDR2 SNTAGT, per germline. The CDR3 here is CASSEAGGLNEQFF. CDR3 sequence (DNA): TGTGCCAGCAGTGAAGCGGGAGGGCTGAATGAGCAGTTCTTC.

The chain carries TRBV9 and TRBJ2-2; D possibly corresponds to TRBD1 (5 bases). Looked up from germline, CDR1 is SGDLS and CDR2 is YYNGEE. V shed 3 bases and J shed 4 bases, with 25 bases lying between them. This CDR3 is 19 amino acids long. The CDR3 loop reads CASSAIRGLSGFGTGELFF. DNA of the CDR3: TGTGCCAGCAGCGCGATACGTGGGTTGTCAGGGTTCGGCACCGGGGAGCTGTTTTTT.

This clone has just a few counts. V and J are TRBV7-2 and TRBJ1-6; possibly TRBD1 for D (5 bases). CDR1 is SGHTA, CDR2 FQGNSA, per germline. V gave up 1 base and J gave up 12 bases, with 10 bases separating them. The CDR3 is 13 residues long. This chain's CDR3 is CASSLVVREPLHF. The CDR3 region has the DNA TGTGCCAGCAGCTTAGTTGTCAGGGAACCCCTCCACTTT.

The chain joins TRBV19 to TRBJ2-2, with a weak D call TRBD2 (7 bases). The CDR3 is made up of 14 amino acids. Trimming took off 1 base at V and 7 bases at J, with 10 bases between the two ends. CDR1 is LNHDA, CDR2 SQIVND, per germline (reference sequence). CDR3 DNA sequence: TGTGCCAGTAGTATAGGCGGGGGCAACGGGGAGCTGTTTTTT. This sequence encodes CASSIGGGNGELFF.

The rearrangement uses TRBV5-1 and TRBJ2-5, with TRBD1 identical over 7 bases. V dropped 6 bases and J dropped 1; count of bases not matched to a gene: 3. Germline CDR1 and CDR2: SGHRS and YFSETQ. There are 13 residues in the CDR3. The CDR3 sequence is CASKRTGQETQYF. CDR3 bases: TGCGCCAGCAAAAGGACAGGCCAAGAGACCCAGTACTTC.

The table lists this clone with a few counts. The rearrangement joins TRBV15 to TRBJ1-5; TRBD1 is a possible D gene (5 bases). From germline, CDR1 is LNHNV and CDR2 YYDKDF (reference sequence). V lost 3 bases and J 3 bases, leaving 12 bases between the germline ends. The CDR3 runs 15 residues. The CDR3 sequence: CATSSLDRLNQPQHF. In nucleotides, the CDR3 is TGTGCCACCAGCAGTCTAGACAGACTCAATCAGCCCCAGCATTTT.

V usage is TRBV28 and J usage is TRBJ1-4; 9 bases fit TRBD1. Germline lookup yields CDR1 MDHEN and CDR2 SYDVKM. CDR3 length: 15 amino acids. The J segment lost 9 bases and the V segment lost 5 bases, leaving 10 bases of the junction unmatched. Here the CDR3 DNA reads TGTGCCAGCAGTATCGGACAGGGGTGGGCACAAAAACTGTTTTTT. Translating gives CASSIGQGWAQKLFF.

In this sample, this clone turned up once. J is TRBJ1-1 and V is TRBV25-1; D not resolved. The germline V and J ends were trimmed by 7 bases and 0 bases, with 9 bases remaining between them. This CDR3 has 13 residues. Looked up from germline, CDR1 is MGHDK and CDR2 is SYGVNS. This CDR3 reads CASTPDMNTEAFF. CDR3 DNA sequence: TGTGCCAGCACGCCAGACATGAACACTGAAGCTTTCTTT.

The gene calls are TRBV7-6 and TRBJ2-3; 15 bases line up with TRBD2. This CDR3 contains 18 residues. Germline V gene data show CDR1 as SGHVS and CDR2 as FNYEAQ. With 5 bases clipped from V and 0 bases from J, the junction kept 6 bases outside the gene matches. CDR3 sequence: CASSQGLAGGASTDTQYF. The CDR3 nucleotides are TGTGCCAGCAGCCAAGGACTAGCGGGAGGGGCTAGCACAGATACGCAGTATTTT.

The chain recombines TRBV5-1 with TRBJ2-7, with 12 bases identical to TRBD2. Germline V CDR1 and CDR2: SGHRS, YFSETQ. The CDR3 is made up of 15 amino acids. Trimming at V came to 3 bases and at J to 7 bases, leaving 8 bases not matched to a gene. CDR3 nucleotide sequence: TGCGCCAGCAGCTCCCTAGCGGGAGGGCTCTGGGAGCAGTACTTC. This sequence encodes CASSSLAGGLWEQYF.

The count of this clone is one. The V and J genes are TRBV30 and TRBJ2-5; 10 bases map to TRBD2. Germline V gene data show CDR1 as GTSNPN and CDR2 as SVGIG (reference sequence). The CDR3 is 17 amino acids. With 2 bases clipped from V and 5 bases from J, the junction kept 14 bases outside the gene matches. As DNA, the CDR3 is TGTGCCTGGAGTCTCCTTTTACTAGCGGGACGGGGGGAGACCCAGTACTTC. Its translation is CAWSLLLLAGRGETQYF.

The chain recombines TRBV27 with TRBJ2-1, with 9 bases aligning to TRBD2. The V gene's germline CDR1 is MNHEY and CDR2 SMNVEV (reference sequence). There are 16 residues in the CDR3. Trimming cost V 4 bases and J 5 bases; bases outside gene matches: 9. In DNA, the CDR3 is TGTGCCAGCAGTTCCCCAAGCGGGAGGCTTGACAATGAGCAGTTCTTC. This translates into CASSSPSGRLDNEQFF.

CDR3 residues: CASSPLEGLLAFF. For the CDR3, the DNA is TGTGCCAGCAGCCCATTGGAGGGGCTATTGGCTTTCTTT. The chain has TRBV27 and TRBJ1-1; TRBD1 might be the D (5 bases). The CDR3 sequence is 13 residues long. Trimming stripped 6 bases from V and 11 bases from J, with 19 bases between. Germline V gene lookup returns CDR1 MNHEY and CDR2 SMNVEV (reference sequence).

The chain recombines TRBV6-1 with TRBJ1-1, with a possible D match to TRBD1 (5 bases). Between the trimmed V and J ends, which lost 2 bases and 6 bases, there was a span of 19 bases. The germline CDR1 and CDR2 sequences are MNHNS and SASEGT. The CDR3 sequence is 16 residues long. The CDR3 here is CASSESAGWTYAEAFF. CDR3 bases: TGTGCCAGCAGTGAATCGGCAGGGTGGACCTACGCTGAAGCTTTCTTT.